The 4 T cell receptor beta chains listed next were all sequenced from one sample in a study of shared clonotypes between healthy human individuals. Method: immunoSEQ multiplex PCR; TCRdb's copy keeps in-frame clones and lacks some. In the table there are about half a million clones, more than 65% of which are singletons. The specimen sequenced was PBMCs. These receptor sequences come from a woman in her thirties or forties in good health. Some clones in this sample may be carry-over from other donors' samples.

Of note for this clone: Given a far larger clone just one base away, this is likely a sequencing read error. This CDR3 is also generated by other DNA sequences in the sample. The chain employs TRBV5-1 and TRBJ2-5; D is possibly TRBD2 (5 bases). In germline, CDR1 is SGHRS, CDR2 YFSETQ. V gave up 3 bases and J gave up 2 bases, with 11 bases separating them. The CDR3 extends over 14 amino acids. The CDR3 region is CASSSTTGQETQYF. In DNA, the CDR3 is TGCGCCAGCAGCTCGACGACGGGGCAAGAGACCCAGTACTTC.

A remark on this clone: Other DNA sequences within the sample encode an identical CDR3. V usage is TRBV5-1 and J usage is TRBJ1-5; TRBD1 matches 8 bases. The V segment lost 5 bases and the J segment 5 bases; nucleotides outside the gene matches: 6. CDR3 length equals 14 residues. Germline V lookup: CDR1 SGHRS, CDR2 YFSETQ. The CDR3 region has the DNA TGCGCCAGCAGTCCCGGACAGGGTGATCAGCCCCAGCATTTT. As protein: CASSPGQGDQPQHF.

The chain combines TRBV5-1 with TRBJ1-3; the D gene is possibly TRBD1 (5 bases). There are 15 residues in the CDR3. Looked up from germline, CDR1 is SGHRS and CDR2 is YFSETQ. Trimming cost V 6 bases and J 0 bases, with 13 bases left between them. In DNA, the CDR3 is TGCGCCAGCACCTTTGGGGGATTCTCTGGAAACACCATATATTTT. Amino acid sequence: CASTFGGFSGNTIYF.

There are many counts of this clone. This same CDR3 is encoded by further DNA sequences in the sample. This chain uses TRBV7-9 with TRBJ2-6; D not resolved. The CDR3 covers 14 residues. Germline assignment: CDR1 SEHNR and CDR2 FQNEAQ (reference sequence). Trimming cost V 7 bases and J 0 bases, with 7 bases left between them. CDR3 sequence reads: CASIPPSGANVLTF. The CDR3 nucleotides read TGTGCCAGCATCCCTCCCTCTGGGGCCAACGTCCTGACTTTC. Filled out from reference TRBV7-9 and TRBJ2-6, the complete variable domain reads DTGVSQNPRHKITKRGQNVTFRCDPISEHNRLYWYRQTLGQGPEFLTYFQNEAQLEKSRLLSDRFSAERPKGSFSTLEIQRTEQGDSAMYLCASIPPSGANVLTFGAGSRLTVL.